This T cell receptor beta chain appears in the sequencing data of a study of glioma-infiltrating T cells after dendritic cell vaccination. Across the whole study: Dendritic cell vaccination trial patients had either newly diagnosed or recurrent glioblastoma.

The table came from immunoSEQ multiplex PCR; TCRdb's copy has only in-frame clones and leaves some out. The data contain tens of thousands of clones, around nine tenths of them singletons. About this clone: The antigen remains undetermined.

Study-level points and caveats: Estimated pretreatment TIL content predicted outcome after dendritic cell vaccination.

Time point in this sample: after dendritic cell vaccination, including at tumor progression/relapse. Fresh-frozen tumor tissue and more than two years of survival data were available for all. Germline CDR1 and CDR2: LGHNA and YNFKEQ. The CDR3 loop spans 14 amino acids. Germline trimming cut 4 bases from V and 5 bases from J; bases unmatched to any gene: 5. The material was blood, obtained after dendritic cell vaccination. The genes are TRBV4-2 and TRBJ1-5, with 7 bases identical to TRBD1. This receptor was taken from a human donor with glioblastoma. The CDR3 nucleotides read TGTGCCAGCAGCCCGGGACAGAAGGATCAGCCCCAGCATTTT. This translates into CASSPGQKDQPQHF.